Below, 19 T cell receptor beta chains from the same sample are listed, as sequenced in a study of blood T cell repertoires in COVID-19. Produced via immunoSEQ multiplex PCR; TCRdb's table is partial and in-frame only. Among about 290,000 clones listed, about 89% were seen once. The specimen was peripheral blood. The receptors stem from a woman in her 40s who had recovered from COVID-19.

The chain is built from TRBV9 and TRBJ1-1, with 10 bases that match TRBD1. Germline CDR1 reads SGDLS; CDR2 reads YYNGEE. The ends lost 3 bases at V and 7 bases at J; junction bases unmatched: 3. The CDR3 extends over 13 amino acids. CDR3 nucleotides: TGTGCCAGCAGCGGACAGGGGGCTAATGAAGCTTTCTTT. This sequence encodes CASSGQGANEAFF.

This clone was counted a single time. The chain is built from TRBV11-2 and TRBJ2-7; D not resolved. Looked up from germline, CDR1 is SGHAT and CDR2 is FQNNGV. CDR3 length: 13 amino acids. V lost 1 base to trimming and J lost 7 bases, with 11 bases between them. CDR3 protein: CASSLGQAREQYF. CDR3 sequence (DNA): TGTGCCAGCAGCTTAGGGCAAGCGCGGGAGCAGTACTTC.

The chain is built from TRBV11-3 and TRBJ2-7; maybe TRBD2 (6 bases). The CDR3 has 16 amino acids. CDR1 SGHNT and CDR2 YENEEA come from the germline V gene. V was pared by 5 bases and J by 0 bases, with 17 bases between. The CDR3 here is CASSPGERELSYEQYF. DNA of the CDR3: TGTGCCAGCAGCCCGGGGGAACGGGAGCTCTCCTACGAGCAGTACTTC.

J is TRBJ2-1 and V is TRBV24-1; 8 bases agree with TRBD1. Germline loops: CDR1 KGHDR, CDR2 SFDVKD. V lost 0 bases to trimming and J lost 11 bases; unmatched junction nucleotides: 5. CDR3 length: 14 residues. CDR3 sequence reads: CATSDLQGAEQQFF. CDR3 bases: TGTGCCACCAGTGATTTGCAGGGGGCGGAACAGCAGTTCTTC.

The gene calls are TRBV5-5 and TRBJ1-6; 7 positions match TRBD1. After removal of 0 bases from V and 8 bases from J, the junction contained 8 bases not matched to a gene. Germline V lookup: CDR1 SGHKS, CDR2 YYEKEE (reference sequence). The CDR3 totals 16 residues. DNA of the CDR3: TGTGCCAGCAGCTTGGTCGACAGGGTTGGATATTCACCCCTCCACTTT. Translated, it gives CASSLVDRVGYSPLHF.

The rearrangement uses TRBV27 and TRBJ1-1, with a weak D call TRBD1 (5 bases). The CDR3 sequence is 14 residues long. V was pared by 6 bases and J by 5 bases, with 16 bases between. CDR1 is MNHEY and CDR2 is SMNVEV in the germline V gene (reference sequence). The CDR3 DNA follows: TGTGCCAGCAGCCAAAGTCGGGGGGAGACTGAAGCTTTCTTT. This codes for CASSQSRGETEAFF.

This rearrangement joins TRBV7-9 to TRBJ2-5; 11 nucleotides match TRBD1. CDR1 and CDR2 (germline): SEHNR, FQNEAQ (reference sequence). Trimming took 2 bases from V and 7 from J; bases not matched to a gene: 9. The CDR3 loop spans 16 amino acids. CDR3: CASSLTPGQGVGTQYF. CDR3 nucleotides: TGTGCCAGCAGCTTAACCCCGGGACAGGGGGTTGGGACCCAGTACTTC.

V and J are TRBV19 and TRBJ2-1; 11 positions match TRBD2. The CDR3 is made up of 16 amino acids. With V trimmed by 3 bases and J by 5 bases, 6 bases remained unmatched. The V gene's germline CDR1 is LNHDA and CDR2 SQIVND (reference sequence). The DNA for the CDR3 is TGTGCCAGTAGTATCCCTAAACTAGCGGGAGACAATGAGCAGTTCTTC. Protein sequence: CASSIPKLAGDNEQFF.

The gene calls are TRBV5-4 and TRBJ2-1; 9 bases align to TRBD2. The CDR3 has 15 residues. Germline V CDR1 and CDR2: SGHNT, YYREEE (reference sequence). Trimming at V came to 4 bases and at J to 8 bases, leaving 10 bases not matched to a gene. In nucleotides, the CDR3 is TGTGCCAGCAGCCGTGGGCGGGAGGGCCAGGATGAGCAGTTCTTC. Residues: CASSRGREGQDEQFF.

V and J are TRBV28 and TRBJ2-7; TRBD2 agrees at 10 bases. Losses at the gene ends were 8 bases for V and 2 bases for J; bases not matched to a gene: 3. The CDR3 spans 13 residues. In germline, CDR1 is MDHEN, CDR2 SYDVKM. CDR3 coding DNA: TGTGCCAGCGGAGCGGGAGGGCCCTACGAGCAGTACTTC. Amino acids: CASGAGGPYEQYF.

V and J are TRBV30 and TRBJ1-5; maybe TRBD1 (6 bases). The CDR3 has 15 amino acids. Germline CDR1 is GTSNPN and CDR2 is SVGIG (reference sequence). The V and J ends lost 2 bases and 0 bases respectively, with 11 bases between them. The CDR3 DNA reads TGTGCCTGGAGTTCCGGACAGCTTAGCAATCAGCCCCAGCATTTT. Amino acids: CAWSSGQLSNQPQHF.

The CDR3 loop reads CASSLSFADTQYF. In DNA form, the CDR3 reads TGCGCCAGCAGCTTGTCTTTCGCAGATACGCAGTATTTT. The chain employs TRBV5-1 and TRBJ2-3; D is uncertain. V was clipped by 1 base and J by 4 bases, with 7 bases between them. The CDR3 totals 13 residues. Germline CDR1 SGHRS, CDR2 YFSETQ.

V gene TRBV5-1 combines with J gene TRBJ1-3, with no clear D. Germline V gene data show CDR1 as SGHRS and CDR2 as YFSETQ. The CDR3 consists of 15 residues. With 6 bases removed from V and 3 bases from J, the gap between germline ends came to 16 bases. CDR3 coding DNA: TGCGCCAGCACCCAGGAGGGCTTGGGTGGAAACACCATATATTTT. Translated, it gives CASTQEGLGGNTIYF.

CDR3 protein: CASSAHQGYNEQFF. As DNA, the CDR3 is TGTGCCAGCAGTGCCCACCAGGGGTACAATGAGCAGTTCTTC. The chain employs TRBV25-1 and TRBJ2-1; TRBD1 is a possible D gene (6 bases). Per the germline V gene, CDR1 is MGHDK and CDR2 is SYGVNS. The V end lost 4 bases, the J end lost 4 bases, and 11 bases lay between the germline ends. The CDR3 is 14 residues long.

V is TRBV10-3 and J is TRBJ2-3; TRBD2 might be the D (6 bases). Germline loops: CDR1 ENHRY, CDR2 SYGVKD. The CDR3 runs 15 residues. CDR3 region: CASGWDFASTDTQYF. In DNA, the CDR3 is TGTGCATCAGGTTGGGACTTCGCTAGCACAGATACGCAGTATTTT.

The V and J genes are TRBV3-1 (or the pseudogene TRBV3-2) and TRBJ2-1, with TRBD2 as a possible D gene (6 bases). Germline V gives CDR1 LGHDT, CDR2 YNNKEL (reference sequence). Trimming removed 0 bases at V and 12 bases at J, with 18 bases between. The CDR3 loop spans 15 amino acids. CDR3 in DNA: TGTGCCAGCAGCCAAGAAGGCTGGGCGGGAAGGGTGCAGTTCTTC. Translated, it gives CASSQEGWAGRVQFF.

The chain couples TRBV27 to TRBJ1-1; 9 nucleotides agree with TRBD1. V lost 0 bases to trimming and J lost 5 bases; unmatched junction nucleotides: 1. Germline CDR1 MNHEY, CDR2 SMNVEV (reference sequence). CDR3 length equals 14 residues. The CDR3 DNA sequence: TGTGCCAGCAGTTTATCGGGACAGGGAACTGAAGCTTTCTTT. Protein: CASSLSGQGTEAFF.

The gene calls are TRBV7-8 and TRBJ1-3; TRBD1 matches 9 bases. Germline-derived CDR1 and CDR2 are SGHVS and FQNEAQ. This CDR3 comprises 17 residues. With V trimmed by 5 bases and J by 0 bases, 8 bases remained unmatched. Here the CDR3 DNA reads TGTGCCAGCAGCCCTTCGGGGACAGGGTTCTCTGGAAACACCATATATTTT. This encodes CASSPSGTGFSGNTIYF.

The chain has TRBV7-2 and TRBJ2-5; 9 nucleotides align to TRBD2. Germline assignment: CDR1 SGHTA and CDR2 FQGNSA. J gave up 0 bases and V 2 bases, and 4 bases lay outside the gene matches. This CDR3 contains 16 residues. The CDR3 DNA reads as TGTGCCAGCAGCTTATTTGGCGGGGGGGACCAAGAGACCCAGTACTTC. It yields the protein CASSLFGGGDQETQYF.